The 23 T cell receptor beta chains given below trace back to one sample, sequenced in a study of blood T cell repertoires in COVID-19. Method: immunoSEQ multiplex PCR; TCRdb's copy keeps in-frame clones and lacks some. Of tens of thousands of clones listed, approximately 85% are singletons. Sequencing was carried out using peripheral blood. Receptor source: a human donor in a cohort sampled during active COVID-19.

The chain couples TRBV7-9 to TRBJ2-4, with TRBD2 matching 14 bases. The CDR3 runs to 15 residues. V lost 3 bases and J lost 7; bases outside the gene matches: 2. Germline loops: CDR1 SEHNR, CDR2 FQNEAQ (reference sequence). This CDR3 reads CASSLGLAGVNIQYF. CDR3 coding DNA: TGTGCCAGCAGCTTGGGACTAGCGGGGGTCAACATTCAGTACTTC.

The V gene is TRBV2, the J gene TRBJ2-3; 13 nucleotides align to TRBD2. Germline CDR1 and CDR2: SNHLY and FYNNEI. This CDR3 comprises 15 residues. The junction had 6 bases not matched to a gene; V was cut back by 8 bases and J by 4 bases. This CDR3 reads CASQFGLAGADTQYF. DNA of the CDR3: TGTGCCAGCCAGTTTGGACTAGCGGGGGCAGATACGCAGTATTTT.

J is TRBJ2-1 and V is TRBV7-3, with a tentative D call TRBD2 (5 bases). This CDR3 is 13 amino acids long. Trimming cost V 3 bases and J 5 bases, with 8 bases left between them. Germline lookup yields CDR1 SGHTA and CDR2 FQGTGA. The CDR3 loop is CASSFSADNEQFF. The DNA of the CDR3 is TGTGCCAGCAGCTTCTCAGCGGACAATGAGCAGTTCTTC. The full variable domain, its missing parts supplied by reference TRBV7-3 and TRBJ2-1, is GAGVSQTPSNKVTEKGKYVELRCDPISGHTALYWYRQSLGQGPEFLIYFQGTGAADDSGLPNDRFFAVRPEGSVSTLKIQRTERGDSAVYLCASSFSADNEQFFGPGTRLTVL.

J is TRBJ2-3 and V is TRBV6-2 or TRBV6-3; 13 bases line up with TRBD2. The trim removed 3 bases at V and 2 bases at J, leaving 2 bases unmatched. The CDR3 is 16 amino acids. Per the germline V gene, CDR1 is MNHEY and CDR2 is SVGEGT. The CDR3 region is CASSYGTSGATDTQYF. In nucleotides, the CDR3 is TGTGCCAGCAGTTATGGGACTAGCGGGGCCACAGATACGCAGTATTTT.

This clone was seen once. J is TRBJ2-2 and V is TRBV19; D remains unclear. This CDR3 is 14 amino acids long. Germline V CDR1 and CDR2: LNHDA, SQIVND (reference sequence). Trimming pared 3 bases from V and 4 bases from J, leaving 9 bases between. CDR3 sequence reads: CASSISQVTGELFF. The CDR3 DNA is TGTGCCAGTAGTATTAGTCAGGTCACCGGGGAGCTGTTTTTT.

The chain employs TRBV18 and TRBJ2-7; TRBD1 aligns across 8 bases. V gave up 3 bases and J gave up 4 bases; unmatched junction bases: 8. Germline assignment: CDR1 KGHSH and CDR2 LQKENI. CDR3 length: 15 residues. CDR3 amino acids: CASSPRSGGGYEQYF. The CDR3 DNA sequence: TGTGCCAGCTCACCCCGCTCAGGGGGCGGGTACGAGCAGTACTTC.

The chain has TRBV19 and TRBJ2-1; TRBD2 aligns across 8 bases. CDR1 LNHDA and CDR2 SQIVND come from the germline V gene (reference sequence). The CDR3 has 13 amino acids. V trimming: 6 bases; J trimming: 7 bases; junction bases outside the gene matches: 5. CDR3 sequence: CASREIAGNEQFF. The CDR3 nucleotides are TGTGCCAGTAGGGAGATAGCGGGGAATGAGCAGTTCTTC.

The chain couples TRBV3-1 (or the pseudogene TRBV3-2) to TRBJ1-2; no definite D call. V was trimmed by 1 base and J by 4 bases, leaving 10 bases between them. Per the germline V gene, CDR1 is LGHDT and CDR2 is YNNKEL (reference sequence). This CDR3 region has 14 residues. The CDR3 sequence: CASSQGARTYGYTF. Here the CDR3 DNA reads TGTGCCAGCAGCCAAGGGGCGCGTACCTATGGCTACACCTTC.

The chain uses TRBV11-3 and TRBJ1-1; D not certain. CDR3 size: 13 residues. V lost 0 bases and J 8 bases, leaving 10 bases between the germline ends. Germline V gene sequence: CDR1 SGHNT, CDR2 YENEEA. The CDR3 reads CASSLDSGLEAFF. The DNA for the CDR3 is TGTGCCAGCAGCTTAGATAGCGGGTTGGAAGCTTTCTTT.

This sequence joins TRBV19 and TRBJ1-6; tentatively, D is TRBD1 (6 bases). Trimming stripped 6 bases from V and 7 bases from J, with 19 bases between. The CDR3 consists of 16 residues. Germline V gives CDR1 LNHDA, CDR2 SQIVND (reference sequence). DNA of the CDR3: TGTGCCAGTAGAGGACGTGGGTCAGGGGAGAATTCACCCCTCCACTTT. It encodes CASRGRGSGENSPLHF.

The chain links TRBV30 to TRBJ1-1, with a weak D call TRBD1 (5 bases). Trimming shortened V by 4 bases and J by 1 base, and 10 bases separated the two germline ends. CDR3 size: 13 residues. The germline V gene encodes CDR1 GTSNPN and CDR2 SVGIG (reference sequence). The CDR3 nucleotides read TGTGCCTGGACAAAACAGGCGAACACTGAAGCTTTCTTT. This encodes CAWTKQANTEAFF.

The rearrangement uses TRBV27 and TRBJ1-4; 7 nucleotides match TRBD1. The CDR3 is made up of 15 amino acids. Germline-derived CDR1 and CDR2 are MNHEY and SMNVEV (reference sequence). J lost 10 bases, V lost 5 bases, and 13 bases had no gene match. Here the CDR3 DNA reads TGTGCCAGCAGTCCCGACAGGGTTCCGGTTGGAAAACTGTTTTTT. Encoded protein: CASSPDRVPVGKLFF.

The CDR3 nucleotides are TGTGCCAGCAGCTTTGATCTAAACACTGAAGCTTTCTTT. Its translation is CASSFDLNTEAFF. The chain carries TRBV5-4 and TRBJ1-1; D ambiguous. V shed 2 bases and J shed 2 bases, with 7 bases lying between them. The CDR3 extends over 13 amino acids. Germline-derived CDR1 and CDR2 are SGHNT and YYREEE (reference sequence). The variable domain in full, with the rest retrieved from reference TRBV5-4 and TRBJ1-1, is ETGVTQSPTHLIKTRGQQVTLRCSSQSGHNTVSWYQQALGQGPQFIFQYYREEENGRGNFPPRFSGLQFPNYSSELNVNALELDDSALYLCASSFDLNTEAFFGQGTRLTVV.

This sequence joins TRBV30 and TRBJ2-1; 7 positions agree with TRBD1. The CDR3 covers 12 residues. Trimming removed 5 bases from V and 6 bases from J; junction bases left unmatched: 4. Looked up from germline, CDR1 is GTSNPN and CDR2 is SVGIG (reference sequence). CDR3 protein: CAWGDSGNEQFF. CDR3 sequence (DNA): TGTGCCTGGGGGGACAGCGGCAATGAGCAGTTCTTC.

The chain's CDR3 is CASSRSVHEQYF. The CDR3 DNA follows: TGTGCCAGCAGCCGTAGCGTCCACGAGCAGTACTTC. The chain has TRBV6-2 or TRBV6-3 and TRBJ2-7; a possible D gene is TRBD2 (5 bases). This CDR3 region has 12 residues. V lost 6 bases, J lost 5 bases, and 11 bases lay in between. CDR1 and CDR2 from the germline V gene are MNHEY and SVGEGT.

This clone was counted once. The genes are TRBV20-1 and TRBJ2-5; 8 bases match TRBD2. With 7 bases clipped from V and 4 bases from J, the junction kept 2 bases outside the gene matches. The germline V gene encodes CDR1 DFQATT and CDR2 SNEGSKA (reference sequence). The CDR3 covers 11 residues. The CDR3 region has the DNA TGCAGTGGGCGGGGGGTAGAGACCCAGTACTTC. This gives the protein CSGRGVETQYF.

The CDR3 region has the DNA TGTGCCAGCAGCTTGGCGGGGGGTACCGGGGAGCTGTTTTTT. This sequence encodes CASSLAGGTGELFF. The chain couples TRBV5-4 to TRBJ2-2; 7 bases line up with TRBD2. Germline lookup yields CDR1 SGHNT and CDR2 YYREEE (reference sequence). V shed 0 bases and J 5 bases; nucleotides not matched to a gene: 1. This CDR3 is built from 14 residues.

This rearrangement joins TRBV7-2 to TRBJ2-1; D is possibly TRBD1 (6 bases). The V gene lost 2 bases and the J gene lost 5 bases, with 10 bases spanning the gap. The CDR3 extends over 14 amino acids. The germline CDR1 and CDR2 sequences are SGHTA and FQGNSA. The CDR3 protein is CASSLRTANNEQFF. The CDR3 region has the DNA TGTGCCAGCAGCTTACGGACAGCCAACAATGAGCAGTTCTTC.

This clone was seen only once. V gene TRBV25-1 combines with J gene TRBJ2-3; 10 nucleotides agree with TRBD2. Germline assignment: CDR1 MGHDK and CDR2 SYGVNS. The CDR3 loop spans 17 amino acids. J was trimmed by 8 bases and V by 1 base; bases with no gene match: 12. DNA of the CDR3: TGTGCCAGCAGTGAATTTAAGCGGCAGCGGGGGGGAGGTACGCAGTATTTT. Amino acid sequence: CASSEFKRQRGGGTQYF.

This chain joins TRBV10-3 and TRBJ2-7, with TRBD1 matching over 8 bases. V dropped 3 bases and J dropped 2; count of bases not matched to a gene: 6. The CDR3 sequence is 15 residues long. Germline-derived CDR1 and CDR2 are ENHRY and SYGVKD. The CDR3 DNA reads TGTGCCATCAGTGAAGCGAGACAGGGGACCTACGAGCAGTACTTC. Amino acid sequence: CAISEARQGTYEQYF.

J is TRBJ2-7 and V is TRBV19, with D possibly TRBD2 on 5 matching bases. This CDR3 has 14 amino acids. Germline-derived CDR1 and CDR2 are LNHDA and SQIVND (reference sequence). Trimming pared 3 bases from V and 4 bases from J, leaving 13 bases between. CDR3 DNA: TGTGCCAGTAGTATGGGAGTGACCACTTACGAGCAGTACTTC. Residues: CASSMGVTTYEQYF.

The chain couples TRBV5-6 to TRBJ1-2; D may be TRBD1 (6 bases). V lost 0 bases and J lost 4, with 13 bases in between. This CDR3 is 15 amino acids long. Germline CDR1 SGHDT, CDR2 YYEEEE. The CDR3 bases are TGTGCCAGCAGCTTGGGGGCAGGGGAATTCTATGGCTACACCTTC. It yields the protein CASSLGAGEFYGYTF.

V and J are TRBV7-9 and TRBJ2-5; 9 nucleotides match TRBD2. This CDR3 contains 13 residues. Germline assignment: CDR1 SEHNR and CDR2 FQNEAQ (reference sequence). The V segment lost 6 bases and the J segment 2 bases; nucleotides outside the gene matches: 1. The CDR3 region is CASRTSGQETQYF. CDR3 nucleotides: TGTGCCAGCAGGACTAGCGGACAAGAGACCCAGTACTTC.